This TCR beta chain was identified in a study of blood T cell repertoires in COVID-19. Study information: COVID-19 samples, acute and convalescent, were from the United States, Italy and Spain.

Method: immunoSEQ multiplex PCR; TCRdb's copy keeps in-frame clones and lacks some. The sample holds roughly 100,000 clones, around 79% seen once. The germline CDR1 and CDR2 sequences are SEHNR and FQNEAQ (reference sequence). This CDR3 has 15 amino acids. Trimming removed 6 bases at V and 4 bases at J, with 18 bases between. Material: peripheral blood. The TCR originated in an elderly woman with acute or convalescent COVID-19. The gene calls are TRBV7-9 and TRBJ1-2, with D perhaps TRBD1 (6 bases). CDR3: CASSIGRGSFYGYTF. The CDR3 region has the DNA TGTGCCAGCAGTATCGGCAGGGGCAGTTTCTATGGCTACACCTTC.